The 16 T cell receptor beta chains below were found in one sample sequenced in a study of T cell changes during pregnancy in multiple sclerosis. The data were produced by immunoSEQ multiplex PCR, yet TCRdb's version contains in-frame clones alone and is incomplete. This table has 40,000 to 60,000 clones, approximately 92% appearing once. The input for sequencing was CD4+ T cells from peripheral blood mononuclear cells, taken in the third trimester of pregnancy. The receptors originated from a female donor with multiple sclerosis, enrolled in a pregnancy study.

This sequence joins TRBV30 and TRBJ2-7; D is possibly TRBD1 (6 bases). This CDR3 is 12 amino acids long. Germline V lookup: CDR1 GTSNPN, CDR2 SVGIG (reference sequence). Deletions cut 3 bases from V and 9 bases from J, with 15 bases between. The chain's CDR3 is CAWSRGGWGQYF. The CDR3 DNA is TGTGCCTGGAGCAGGGGCGGGTGGGGGCAGTACTTC.

The chain is built from TRBV18 and TRBJ2-1; 7 nucleotides align to TRBD2. The CDR3 spans 14 residues. Germline values: CDR1 KGHSH, CDR2 LQKENI. The V gene end was trimmed by 3 bases and the J gene end by 4 bases; junction bases not matched to a gene: 3. In nucleotides, the CDR3 is TGTGCCAGCTCACCTGGGACTATTTACAATGAGCAGTTCTTC. This gives the protein CASSPGTIYNEQFF.

This clone appeared a single time. The V gene is TRBV30, the J gene TRBJ2-5; possibly TRBD1 for D (5 bases). The J call may be faulty, since TRBJ2-7 better matches the DNA end. The CDR3 runs 13 residues. Germline CDR1 is GTSNPN and CDR2 is SVGIG (reference sequence). The DNA for the CDR3 is TGTGCCTGGAGTGCAGGGATGGTAGACGAGCAGTACTTC. Protein product: CAWSAGMVDEQYF.

This clone has a handful of counts. V usage is TRBV20-1 and J usage is TRBJ1-1; maybe TRBD1 (6 bases). The CDR3 has 10 residues. Germline loops: CDR1 DFQATT, CDR2 SNEGSKA (reference sequence). Trimming cost V 8 bases and J 6 bases, with 10 bases left between them. CDR3 coding DNA: TGCAGTACAGGGCCCGCTGAAGCTTTCTTT. Translation gives CSTGPAEAFF.

The J gene is TRBJ1-1, the V gene TRBV27; 7 bases are shared with TRBD1. This CDR3 is built from 14 residues. Germline CDR1 is MNHEY and CDR2 is SMNVEV (reference sequence). J gave up 3 bases and V 6 bases, and 7 bases lay outside the gene matches. This CDR3 reads CASRTGPSYTEAFF. CDR3 nucleotide sequence: TGTGCCAGCAGGACAGGGCCGTCTTACACTGAAGCTTTCTTT.

The genes are TRBV7-2 and TRBJ2-3; a weak D match, TRBD2 (5 bases). The germline V gene has CDR1 SGHTA and CDR2 FQGNSA. This CDR3 comprises 15 residues. Trimming left V 2 bases short and J 0 bases short, with 9 bases between. Here the CDR3 DNA reads TGTGCCAGCAGCTTAACTAGAATTAGCACAGATACGCAGTATTTT. Translating it yields CASSLTRISTDTQYF.

V usage is TRBV19 and J usage is TRBJ2-2, with a tentative D call TRBD1 (5 bases). CDR1 is LNHDA, CDR2 SQIVND, per germline (reference sequence). The CDR3 runs to 14 residues. Trimming pared 9 bases from V and 6 bases from J, leaving 17 bases between. The CDR3 sequence: CASTLQGIAGELFF. In DNA, the CDR3 is TGTGCCAGCACCCTCCAGGGTATTGCCGGGGAGCTGTTTTTT.

The chain is built from TRBV19 and TRBJ2-6; possible D gene TRBD2, 6 bases. V was cut by 5 bases and J by 1 base, with 15 bases left in between. The CDR3 spans 17 residues. Looked up from germline, CDR1 is LNHDA and CDR2 is SQIVND (reference sequence). Here the CDR3 DNA reads TGTGCCAGTAGTCCACGGGAGTTATCATCTGGGGCCAACGTCCTGACTTTC. Translating gives CASSPRELSSGANVLTF. The full variable domain, with the rest looked up from reference TRBV19 and TRBJ2-6, is DGGITQSPKYLFRKEGQNVTLSCEQNLNHDAMYWYRQDPGQGLRLIYYSQIVNDFQKGDIAEGYSVSREKKESFPLTVTSAQKNPTAFYLCASSPRELSSGANVLTFGAGSRLTVL.

The V and J genes are TRBV27 and TRBJ1-5; TRBD1 matches at 7 bases. J was trimmed by 0 bases and V by 8 bases; bases with no gene match: 7. Germline CDR1 is MNHEY and CDR2 is SMNVEV (reference sequence). The length of the CDR3 is 15 residues. Here the CDR3 reads CASARGQYSNQPQHF. The CDR3 DNA sequence: TGTGCCAGCGCGAGGGGGCAATATAGCAATCAGCCCCAGCATTTT.

The rearrangement uses TRBV7-2 and TRBJ2-7; 7 bases fit TRBD2. CDR3 length: 14 amino acids. J was trimmed by 2 bases and V by 3 bases; bases with no gene match: 4. In germline, CDR1 is SGHTA, CDR2 FQGNSA. This CDR3 reads CASSFGAGAYEQYF. CDR3 coding DNA: TGTGCCAGCAGCTTTGGGGCGGGGGCCTACGAGCAGTACTTC.

This clone occurred once. For the CDR3, the DNA is TGTGCCAGCAGCGTAGAAACAGGGGGGGGTAGGGAGACCCAGTACTTC. Translating it yields CASSVETGGGRETQYF. The rearrangement joins TRBV9 to TRBJ2-5, with a possible D match to TRBD1 (8 bases). V lost 0 bases and J 5 bases, leaving 17 bases between the germline ends. The germline V gene has CDR1 SGDLS and CDR2 YYNGEE. This CDR3 region has 16 residues.

The V gene is TRBV27, the J gene TRBJ1-4, with D perhaps TRBD1 (5 bases). This CDR3 has 14 residues. With 5 bases removed from V and 5 bases from J, the gap between germline ends came to 12 bases. Germline values: CDR1 MNHEY, CDR2 SMNVEV (reference sequence). CDR3 protein: CASSRTMKNEKLFF. The DNA for the CDR3 is TGTGCCAGCAGTCGGACAATGAAAAATGAAAAACTGTTTTTT.

This clone was seen once. The V and J genes are TRBV6-7 and TRBJ1-5, with D possibly matching TRBD1 (5 bases). TRBV6-7 is filed as an ORF, its function uncertain. The length of the CDR3 is 14 residues. V was trimmed by 1 base and J by 4 bases, leaving 8 bases between them. This chain's CDR3 is CASSYWGGNQPQHF. DNA of the CDR3: TGTGCCAGCAGTTACTGGGGGGGGAATCAGCCCCAGCATTTT.

CDR3: CASSQAGTTYGYTF. The CDR3 bases are TGCGCCAGCAGCCAAGCCGGGACAACATATGGCTACACCTTC. The V and J genes are TRBV4-1 and TRBJ1-2; TRBD1 might be the D (6 bases). In germline, CDR1 is MGHRA, CDR2 YSYEKL. This CDR3 has 14 residues. Trimming shortened V by 1 base and J by 5 bases, and 11 bases separated the two germline ends.

The chain couples TRBV19 to TRBJ1-2, with 7 bases that match TRBD1. V dropped 6 bases and J dropped 7; count of bases not matched to a gene: 8. This CDR3 contains 13 residues. Germline V CDR1 and CDR2: LNHDA, SQIVND (reference sequence). The CDR3 spells CASSPTGTGGYTF. CDR3 in DNA: TGTGCCAGTAGCCCGACAGGGACGGGTGGCTACACCTTC.

The chain recombines TRBV4-3 with TRBJ2-5; 7 bases are shared with TRBD1. From germline, CDR1 is LGHNA and CDR2 YSLEER. This CDR3 is built from 17 residues. The J segment lost 9 bases and the V segment lost 1 base, leaving 17 bases of the junction unmatched. DNA for the CDR3: TGCGCCAGCAGCCAAGGGACAGGACCCCCCCGTTCCGGGGCCCAGTACTTC. It is translated as CASSQGTGPPRSGAQYF.